Included here is one T cell receptor (beta chain) sequence, with context. Antigen unknown. This table comes from immunoSEQ multiplex PCR, and its TCRdb copy is limited to in-frame clones, with some not included. This sample has over 75,000 clones; around 84% occur once, and the top ten carry 20%. V was shortened by 2 bases and J by 4 bases, with 17 bases between the two germline ends. Per the germline V gene, CDR1 is SEHNR and CDR2 is FQNEAQ (reference sequence). The CDR3 extends over 16 amino acids. This sample stems from a study of cytomegalovirus exposure and HLA in healthy donors. Among the approximately 130 subjects of the validation cohort, separate from the 666-subject first cohort, were the donors. The study, taken as a whole, reports: According to a subsequent analysis, TCR clusters from the first cohort were inclined to appear together in the 100 to 150 validation repertoires. Three CMV-associated chains were confirmed in vitro to be specific for CMV antigens. TCR beta chains numbering some 160 were designated cytomegalovirus-associated.

The sample consisted of PBMCs. The chain has TRBV7-9 and TRBJ1-2; a possible D gene is TRBD1 (5 bases). The TCR comes from a man aged 18 to 30 in good health and CMV-seropositive. CDR3 in DNA: TGTGCCAGCAGCTTACCCACTACAGGTCTGGGCTATGGCTACACCTTC. Its translation: CASSLPTTGLGYGYTF.